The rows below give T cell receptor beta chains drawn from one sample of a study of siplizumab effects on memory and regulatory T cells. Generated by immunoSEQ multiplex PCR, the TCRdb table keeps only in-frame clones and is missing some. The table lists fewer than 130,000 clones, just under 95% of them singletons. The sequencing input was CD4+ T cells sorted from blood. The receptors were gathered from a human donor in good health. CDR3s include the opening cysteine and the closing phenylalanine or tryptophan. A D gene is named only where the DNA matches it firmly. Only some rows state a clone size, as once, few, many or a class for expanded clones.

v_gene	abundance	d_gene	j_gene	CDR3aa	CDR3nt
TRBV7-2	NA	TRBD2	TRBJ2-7	CASSLVRGSQGEQYF	TGTGCCAGCAGCTTAGTGCGCGGGAGTCAAGGGGAGCAGTACTTC
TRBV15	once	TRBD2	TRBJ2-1	CATSSSGLAGSNEQFF	TGTGCCACCAGCAGCTCGGGACTAGCGGGATCCAATGAGCAGTTCTTC
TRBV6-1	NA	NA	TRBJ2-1	CASSEEGIPNNEQFF	TGTGCCAGCAGTGAAGAAGGGATTCCTAACAATGAGCAGTTCTTC
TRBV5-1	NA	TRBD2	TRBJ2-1	CASQAGGLGEQFF	TGCGCCAGCCAGGCGGGGGGGCTCGGTGAGCAGTTCTTC
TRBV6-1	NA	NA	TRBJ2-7	CASSEGSYEQYF	TGTGCCAGCAGTGAAGGATCCTACGAGCAGTACTTC
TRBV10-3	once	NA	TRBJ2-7	CATAGSADEQYF	TGTGCCACCGCCGGGAGCGCTGACGAGCAGTACTTC
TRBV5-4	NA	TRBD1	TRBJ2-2	CASSPDGTGSITGELFF	TGTGCCAGCAGTCCCGATGGGACAGGGAGTATAACCGGGGAGCTGTTTTTT
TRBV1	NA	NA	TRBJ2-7	CTSSPFAGTGSSYEQYF	TGCACCAGCAGCCCCTTCGCCGGGACAGGGAGCTCCTACGAGCAGTACTTC
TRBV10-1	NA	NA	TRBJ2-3	CASSEYEGRTFMVQYF	TGCGCCAGCAGTGAATACGAGGGCAGGACCTTCATGGTGCAGTATTTT
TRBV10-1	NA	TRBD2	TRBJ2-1	CASSRLAGEGEQFF	TGCGCCAGCAGCCGACTAGCGGGAGAGGGTGAGCAGTTCTTC
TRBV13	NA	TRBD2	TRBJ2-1	CASSSSPGLAGGIGSRYNEQFF	TGTGCCAGCAGCTCCTCTCCCGGACTAGCGGGAGGGATAGGGTCCCGGTACAATGAGCAGTTCTTC
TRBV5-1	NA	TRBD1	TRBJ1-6	CASSPWGQQNSPLHF	TGCGCCAGCAGCCCCTGGGGACAGCAAAATTCACCCCTCCACTTT
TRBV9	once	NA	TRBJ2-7	CASSVGTFSSYEQYF	TGTGCCAGCAGCGTCGGGACATTCAGCTCCTACGAGCAGTACTTC
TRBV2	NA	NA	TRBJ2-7	CASTDRMRYEQYF	TGTGCCAGCACAGACAGGATGAGATACGAGCAGTACTTC
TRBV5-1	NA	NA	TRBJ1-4	CASSVGSNEKLFF	TGCGCCAGCTCGGTTGGCTCTAATGAAAAACTGTTTTTT
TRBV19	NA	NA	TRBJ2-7	CASSLSSRRGEQYF	TGTGCCAGTAGCCTCTCCAGCAGACGGGGAGAGCAGTACTTC
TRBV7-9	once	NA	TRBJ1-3	CASSLSRRGSGNTIYF	TGTGCCAGCAGCTTATCTCGTCGGGGGTCTGGAAACACCATATATTTT
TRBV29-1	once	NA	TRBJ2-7	CSVAAGVGYEQYF	TGCAGCGTCGCAGCTGGTGTGGGCTACGAGCAGTACTTC
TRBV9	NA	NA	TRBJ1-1	CASSRLTVNTEAFF	TGTGCCAGCAGCAGATTGACAGTGAACACTGAAGCTTTCTTT
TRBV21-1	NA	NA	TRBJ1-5	CASSTYPPGSYSNQPQHF	TGTGCCAGCAGCACTTACCCTCCCGGGTCCTATAGCAATCAGCCCCAGCATTTT
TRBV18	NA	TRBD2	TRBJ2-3	CASSPPKGGLAGAMDTQYF	TGTGCCAGCTCACCACCGAAGGGGGGACTAGCGGGAGCTATGGATACGCAGTATTTT
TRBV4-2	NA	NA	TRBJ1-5	CASSQDTDYSNQPQHF	TGTGCCAGCAGCCAAGATACGGATTATAGCAATCAGCCCCAGCATTTT
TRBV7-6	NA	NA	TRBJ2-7	CASSSRLRANPYEQYF	TGTGCCAGCAGCTCCCGACTCAGGGCGAACCCCTACGAGCAGTACTTC